This TCR beta chain was sequenced for a study of T-cell memory formation after mild COVID-19 (dated by TCRdb to the early 2020s). At the level of the whole study: TCR sequence clusters from the two donors were found to be largely donor specific. Two young, previously healthy adult volunteers made up the cohort, one male and one female. In a couple of donors, T-cell clones that expanded and contracted after mild COVID-19 were tracked by sequencing TCRalpha and TCRbeta repertoires over time.

The run used an Illumina NovaSeq 6000. TCRalpha and TCRbeta cDNA libraries were constructed by 5'RACE with constant-segment primers, with sample barcodes and unique molecular identifiers being introduced. RNA was extracted from every sample with Trizol reagent. The libraries were amplified in two PCR steps, and the second step added a second sample barcode and Illumina TruSeq adapters. Libraries were sequenced on an Illumina NovaSeq with 2 x 150 bp paired-end reads. Processing in the source paper ran as follows. Demultiplexing of reads and collapsing into UMI-guided consensus sequences were performed with migec v1.2.7. Using mixcr v2.1.11, UMI consensuses were aligned to TRA and TRB V and J templates and then assembled into clonotypes. A clonotype was counted as expanded or contracted only when both edgeR and NoisET called the clonotype significant, with the noise models trained on biological replicates. edgeR calls used a false discovery rate-adjusted p below 0.01 and a log2 fold-change threshold of 1. As an exploratory analysis of dynamics, PCA with hierarchical clustering was applied to max-normalized trajectories of the 1000 most abundant clonotypes. The CD4 or CD8 phenotype of responding clones was assigned using the separately sequenced CD4+ and CD8+ repertoires. Starting from the raw public reads, TCRdb applied fastp trimming at Q25, assembled clones with MiXCR and retained in-frame beta chains. Each CDR3 protein appears once, grouped with its most common genes and DNA. The V and J calls shown here were made by TCRdb, not taken from the authors' results. The sample table contains 550,000 to 650,000 distinct CDR3 sequences; only one count was recorded for around 16% of them. Of the sample, just over 8% falls within the top ten clones.

The germline V gene (reference sequence) supplies CDR1 MNHEY and CDR2 SMNVEV. From the cysteine up to the phenylalanine, the CDR3 has a length of 15 residues. Solely the CDR3 DNA is kept, with 45 bases framed from the first base. A distance of 16 bases separates the germline ends of V and J, which lose 6 bases and 2 bases respectively. In the case of this clonotype: This receptor's antigen is unknown. No much larger clone is present one base from it, and per-base qualities are unavailable.

PBMCs were isolated by Ficoll-Paque density gradient centrifugation. Overall study results and their limits: From day 15 to 85, contracting clones showed balanced CD4/CD8 phenotypes, whereas a second wave of clones that expanded from day 15 to 37 leaned towards CD4+. Only two mild cases were covered by the study, and larger cohorts that include severe cases with pre-infection samples were considered necessary. Contracting CD4+ clones turned up mainly in the CM and EM memory subsets, whereas EMRA was where CD8+ clones were enriched. Some responding clones were detected in pre-infection memory, which suggested that pre-existing cross-reactive memory T cells had joined the SARS-CoV-2 response. Whether the second-wave clones peaking on day 37 were SARS-CoV-2 specific was not confirmed.

The chain links TRBV27 with TRBJ1-2, with TRBD1 as a weak D call on 5 bases. The TCR was taken from an adult woman who had mild COVID-19 (a few samples of this study predate the infection). The sample titles of this study are shuffled in the database, so cell type and time point are left out; the donor was told from shared clones. Material for sequencing was PBMCs or a T cell subset sorted from them (not recorded which). The CDR3 region reads CASSLRGLTNYGYTF. DNA sequence: TGTGCCAGCAGCTTAAGGGGACTCACAAACTATGGCTACACCTTC.